A selection of T cell receptor beta chains follows, all from one sample in a study of OX40 agonist ivuxolimab in advanced cancers. Assay used: immunoSEQ multiplex PCR; TCRdb lists only in-frame clones, some missing. The table includes about 53,000 clones, 85% to 90% detected once. Sequencing was performed on CD4+ or CD8+ T cells sorted from blood, taken in a trial of the OX40 agonist ivuxolimab. Receptors were obtained from an adult with an advanced solid tumor such as melanoma, head and neck, liver or kidney cancer. Each CDR3 is given with its conserved first and last residue. Fields, in order: V gene, D gene, clone size, J gene, CDR3 protein, CDR3 DNA. A D gene is named only where the DNA matches it firmly. Only part of the rows carry a size: once, few, many, or a class if the clone is expanded.

TRBV6-1	-	-	TRBJ1-1	CASSVGPTGEQSEAFF	TGTGCCAGCAGTGTTGGACCGACGGGTGAACAGAGTGAAGCTTTCTTT
TRBV5-4	-	few	TRBJ1-2	CASSLVYEGYTF	TGTGCCAGCAGCTTGGTCTATGAGGGCTACACCTTC
TRBV6-5	-	-	TRBJ1-3	CASRKQGSGNTIYF	TGTGCCAGCAGGAAGCAGGGTTCTGGAAACACCATATATTTT
TRBV10-3	-	-	TRBJ2-5	CAISESRGAGETQYF	TGTGCCATCAGTGAGTCGAGGGGGGCCGGGGAGACCCAGTACTTC
TRBV29-1	TRBD1	-	TRBJ2-1	CSAARGQGNEQFF	TGCAGCGCCGCCCGAGGACAGGGTAATGAGCAGTTCTTC
TRBV2	TRBD1	once	TRBJ1-4	CASAQGQGALGKLFF	TGTGCCAGCGCCCAAGGACAGGGGGCGCTCGGAAAACTGTTTTTT
TRBV5-1	-	-	TRBJ2-1	CASSLQGTSSYNEQFF	TGCGCCAGCAGCTTACAGGGAACTAGCTCCTACAATGAGCAGTTCTTC
TRBV19	-	-	TRBJ2-7	CASSPQGSHEQYF	TGTGCCAGTAGCCCACAGGGTTCCCACGAGCAGTACTTC
TRBV7-6	-	-	TRBJ2-7	CASSLGQGGRREQYF	TGTGCCAGCAGCTTAGGACAGGGAGGACGGCGCGAGCAGTACTTC
TRBV5-1	TRBD2	-	TRBJ2-3	CASSFNSAQTAGAQYF	TGCGCCAGCAGCTTCAACTCTGCTCAGACGGCGGGGGCGCAGTATTTT
TRBV5-1	-	-	TRBJ1-2	CASSLSGGTSNYGYTF	TGCGCCAGCAGCTTGTCGGGCGGGACATCTAACTATGGCTACACCTTC
TRBV5-5	-	-	TRBJ1-1	CASTTRGGGDTEAFF	TGTGCCAGCACCACCAGAGGGGGTGGGGACACTGAAGCTTTCTTT
TRBV10-1	TRBD2	-	TRBJ2-1	CASSPTSGSGDEQFF	TGCGCCAGCAGCCCGACTAGCGGGAGTGGGGATGAGCAGTTCTTC
TRBV5-1	-	-	TRBJ2-1	CASSLGQRGNEQFF	TGCGCCAGCAGCTTAGGACAGAGAGGGAATGAGCAGTTCTTC
TRBV7-6	-	-	TRBJ2-5	CASSLGPEETQYF	TGTGCCAGCAGCTTAGGGCCAGAAGAGACCCAGTACTTC
TRBV2	-	-	TRBJ2-7	CASRRYEQYF	TGTGCCAGCAGGCGGTACGAGCAGTACTTC
TRBV7-2	-	-	TRBJ2-5	CASSSGGQETQYF	TGTGCCAGCAGCTCTGGGGGCCAAGAGACCCAGTACTTC
TRBV5-5	-	-	TRBJ1-5	CASSFSPGSNQPQHF	TGTGCCAGCAGCTTCTCCCCAGGGAGCAATCAGCCCCAGCATTTT
TRBV9	-	-	TRBJ2-4	CASSVDPEGIQYF	TGTGCCAGCAGCGTAGATCCGGAGGGCATTCAGTACTTC
TRBV6-1	TRBD1	-	TRBJ2-2	CASRRTGGLFF	TGTGCCAGCAGACGCACAGGGGGGCTGTTTTTT
TRBV6-1	-	-	TRBJ2-5	CASSEGGLGETQYF	TGTGCCAGCAGTGAGGGGGGACTGGGAGAGACCCAGTACTTC
TRBV27	TRBD1	-	TRBJ2-3	CASSNQGEDTQYF	TGTGCCAGCAGTAACCAGGGGGAAGATACGCAGTATTTT
TRBV5-1	TRBD2	-	TRBJ2-3	CASSSLAGVRTDTQYF	TGCGCCAGCAGCTCATTAGCGGGAGTGCGCACAGATACGCAGTATTTT
TRBV30	TRBD2	-	TRBJ2-5	CAWSVLGAGGPETQYF	TGTGCCTGGAGTGTACTGGGGGCGGGAGGGCCGGAGACCCAGTACTTC
TRBV7-9	TRBD1	-	TRBJ2-5	CASSYGQGRQETQYF	TGTGCCAGCAGCTACGGACAGGGTCGGCAAGAGACCCAGTACTTC
TRBV7-2	-	-	TRBJ1-3	CASSPSKAGATIYF	TGTGCCAGCAGCCCCAGTAAGGCAGGCGCCACCATATATTTT
TRBV29-1	TRBD2	-	TRBJ2-2	CSVTLAGVGGELFF	TGCAGCGTTACCTTAGCGGGAGTGGGCGGGGAGCTGTTTTTT
TRBV18	TRBD1	-	TRBJ1-6	CASSPRTGSDSPLHF	TGTGCCAGCTCACCGAGGACAGGATCGGATTCACCCCTCCACTTT
TRBV7-9	-	-	TRBJ2-1	CASSRPRESGNEQFF	TGTGCCAGCAGCCGGCCCAGGGAATCGGGCAATGAGCAGTTCTTC
TRBV2	TRBD1	-	TRBJ2-2	CASSAGTGFRELFF	TGTGCCAGCAGTGCCGGGACAGGGTTCCGGGAGCTGTTTTTT
TRBV7-9	-	-	TRBJ2-1	CASSLVSRGQFF	TGTGCCAGCAGCTTAGTTAGCAGGGGGCAGTTCTTC
TRBV2	TRBD1	-	TRBJ2-5	CASSEGTGLQETQYF	TGTGCCAGCAGTGAAGGGACAGGCCTCCAAGAGACCCAGTACTTC
TRBV29-1	-	once	TRBJ1-2	CSVAPGGFGYTF	TGCAGCGTTGCCCCCGGGGGGTTTGGCTACACCTTC
TRBV12-5	-	-	TRBJ2-1	CASTTGREQFF	TGTGCTAGTACTACAGGGAGAGAGCAGTTCTTC
TRBV11-3	TRBD2	-	TRBJ2-1	CASSPTSGGYNEQFF	TGTGCCAGCAGCCCCACTAGCGGGGGCTACAATGAGCAGTTCTTC
TRBV6-5	-	-	TRBJ1-2	CASSYSVAATTGYTF	TGTGCCAGCAGTTACTCGGTCGCGGCAACGACGGGCTACACCTTC
TRBV5-6	-	-	TRBJ1-4	CASSLVGRSDNEKLFF	TGTGCCAGCAGCTTGGTGGGCAGATCAGATAATGAAAAACTGTTTTTT